The 20 T cell receptor beta chains below come from one sample, sequenced in a study of T cell responses to AZD1222 COVID-19 vaccine. The repertoire was sequenced with immunoSEQ multiplex PCR; TCRdb's copy has only in-frame clones and lacks some. The table includes about 150,000 clones, 75% to 90% detected once. The input for sequencing was peripheral blood, taken on day 0 of AZD1222 vaccination. The source is an adult in good health.

The V gene is TRBV6-2 or TRBV6-3, the J gene TRBJ2-7, with a tentative D call TRBD2 (6 bases). The germline V gene has CDR1 MNHEY and CDR2 SVGEGT. The CDR3 has 17 residues. The germline V and J ends were trimmed by 0 bases and 0 bases, with 15 bases remaining between them. CDR3 DNA: TGTGCCAGCAGTTACTCGAGGGGTAGCGGCCACTCCTACGAGCAGTACTTC. It is translated as CASSYSRGSGHSYEQYF.

This chain connects TRBV5-6 to TRBJ1-2; a possible D gene is TRBD1 (5 bases). The V and J ends lost 4 bases and 2 bases respectively, with 18 bases between them. The CDR3 runs to 16 residues. From germline, CDR1 is SGHDT and CDR2 YYEEEE. CDR3 sequence: CASSPGTAGWNYGYTF. CDR3 in DNA: TGTGCCAGCAGCCCCGGGACGGCAGGTTGGAACTATGGCTACACCTTC.

The chain combines TRBV27 with TRBJ2-7, with 12 bases that match TRBD2. The germline V gene encodes CDR1 MNHEY and CDR2 SMNVEV (reference sequence). Trimming at V came to 5 bases and at J to 3 bases, leaving 2 bases not matched to a gene. The CDR3 runs 14 residues. CDR3 coding DNA: TGTGCCAGCAGTAAGACTAGCGGGGGCTACGAGCAGTACTTC. Amino acid sequence: CASSKTSGGYEQYF.

The chain employs TRBV7-9 and TRBJ2-2; tentatively, D is TRBD1 (6 bases). Trimming took 4 bases from V and 5 from J, leaving 17 bases between them. CDR1 is SEHNR and CDR2 is FQNEAQ in the germline V gene (reference sequence). The CDR3 consists of 16 residues. This CDR3 is CASSYGQPQGTGELFF. In DNA form, the CDR3 reads TGTGCCAGCAGCTACGGACAGCCCCAGGGTACCGGGGAGCTGTTTTTT.

V gene TRBV27 combines with J gene TRBJ2-1; TRBD1 agrees at 7 bases. Germline V lookup: CDR1 MNHEY, CDR2 SMNVEV (reference sequence). V was clipped by 2 bases and J by 4 bases; unmatched bases: 5. This CDR3 is built from 15 residues. CDR3 sequence (DNA): TGTGCCAGCAGTTTAGGTCCAGGGGGTTACAATGAGCAGTTCTTC. This sequence encodes CASSLGPGGYNEQFF.

The rearrangement links TRBV27 to TRBJ1-1; TRBD1 agrees at 9 bases. The ends lost 1 base at V and 4 bases at J; junction bases unmatched: 7. The CDR3 is made up of 16 amino acids. Germline-derived CDR1 and CDR2 are MNHEY and SMNVEV (reference sequence). The CDR3 DNA sequence: TGTGCCAGCAGTTTATTAGGGACAGGGAGAGGCACTGAAGCTTTCTTT. Its translation is CASSLLGTGRGTEAFF.

The V and J genes are TRBV28 and TRBJ2-3; 10 nucleotides match TRBD2. The ends lost 5 bases at V and 6 bases at J; junction bases unmatched: 11. The CDR3 loop spans 16 amino acids. Per germline, CDR1 MDHEN and CDR2 SYDVKM. In nucleotides, the CDR3 is TGTGCCAGCAGTGCCACTAGCGGGGACTACACGGATACGCAGTATTTT. Translating it yields CASSATSGDYTDTQYF.

The V call is TRBV2, the J call TRBJ1-5; D ambiguous. The germline V gene encodes CDR1 SNHLY and CDR2 FYNNEI. Trimming pared 4 bases from V and 2 bases from J, leaving 9 bases between. CDR3 size: 14 residues. The CDR3 sequence is CASSGQSGNQPQHF. The CDR3 DNA sequence: TGTGCCAGCAGTGGGCAGTCCGGCAATCAGCCCCAGCATTTT.

This chain uses TRBV7-2 with TRBJ2-7; D is unclear. Germline CDR1 and CDR2: SGHTA and FQGNSA. The CDR3 has 14 residues. With 0 bases removed from V and 2 bases from J, the gap between germline ends came to 8 bases. The CDR3 reads CASSLAGSTYEQYF. CDR3 nucleotides: TGTGCCAGCAGCTTAGCAGGCTCAACCTACGAGCAGTACTTC.

In DNA, the CDR3 is TGTGCCAGCAGTTACAAACTAGCGATAGATACGCAGTATTTT. Its translation is CASSYKLAIDTQYF. This rearrangement joins TRBV6-5 to TRBJ2-3; TRBD2 matches at 7 bases. The CDR3 totals 14 residues. Germline values: CDR1 MNHEY, CDR2 SVGAGI. Trimming took 2 bases from V and 5 from J; bases not matched to a gene: 4.

The CDR3 coding sequence is TGTGCCAGCAGCTTAGCCGGGGGGGTGAACACTGAAGCTTTCTTT. Translating gives CASSLAGGVNTEAFF. The rearrangement links TRBV7-2 to TRBJ1-1, with a tentative D call TRBD1 (5 bases). CDR3 length: 15 residues. CDR1 and CDR2 (germline): SGHTA, FQGNSA. V gave up 0 bases and J gave up 0 bases, with 8 bases separating them.

This clone has only one observation. The genes are TRBV12-3 or TRBV12-4 and TRBJ1-6; D ambiguous. Between the trimmed V and J ends, which lost 3 bases and 7 bases, there was a span of 7 bases. The CDR3 loop spans 13 amino acids. The CDR3, as DNA: TGTGCCAGCAGTTTGGAACAGAATTCACCCCTCCACTTT. Translating it yields CASSLEQNSPLHF.

The chain recombines TRBV6-5 with TRBJ2-1, with TRBD2 identical over 9 bases. The CDR3 contains 16 residues. Trimming at V came to 0 bases and at J to 8 bases, leaving 8 bases not matched to a gene. Looked up from germline, CDR1 is MNHEY and CDR2 is SVGAGI. The CDR3 DNA reads as TGTGCCAGCAGTTACTCTTGGCGGGAGGGCCGGTATGAGCAGTTCTTC. Encoded protein: CASSYSWREGRYEQFF.

The chain couples TRBV5-1 to TRBJ2-5; D gene uncertain. V was cut by 1 base and J by 4 bases, with 5 bases left in between. The CDR3 is made up of 12 amino acids. Germline loops: CDR1 SGHRS, CDR2 YFSETQ. DNA for the CDR3: TGCGCCAGCAGCTTGTCGGTAGAGACCCAGTACTTC. Its translation is CASSLSVETQYF.

The genes are TRBV14 and TRBJ2-1, with 12 positions matching TRBD2. In germline, CDR1 is SGHDN, CDR2 FVKESK. With 4 bases clipped from V and 6 bases from J, the junction kept 7 bases outside the gene matches. There are 16 residues in the CDR3. DNA of the CDR3: TGTGCCAGCAGCCGAAGACTAGCGGGAGTAATCAATGAGCAGTTCTTC. Its translation is CASSRRLAGVINEQFF.

This clone was recorded a few times. The CDR3: CASSVVMGNTQYF. CDR3 sequence (DNA): TGTGCCAGCAGCGTAGTAATGGGGAATACGCAGTATTTT. The chain employs TRBV9 and TRBJ2-3; D gene ambiguous. Trimming cost V 0 bases and J 7 bases, with 9 bases left between them. CDR1 is SGDLS, CDR2 YYNGEE, per germline. The CDR3 is made up of 13 amino acids. The whole variable domain, remainder taken from reference TRBV9 and TRBJ2-3, is DSGVTQTPKHLITATGQRVTLRCSPRSGDLSVYWYQQSLDQGLQFLIQYYNGEERAKGNILERFSAQQFPDLHSELNLSSLELGDSALYFCASSVVMGNTQYFGPGTRLTVL.

J is TRBJ1-6 and V is TRBV5-1, with TRBD1 as a possible D gene (5 bases). Trimming shortened V by 4 bases and J by 7 bases, and 15 bases separated the two germline ends. Germline CDR1 and CDR2: SGHRS and YFSETQ. The CDR3 length is 15 residues. CDR3 in amino acids: CASSLDPGGNSPLHF. The CDR3, as DNA: TGCGCCAGCAGCCTCGACCCTGGGGGGAATTCACCCCTCCACTTT.

V usage is TRBV5-1 and J usage is TRBJ2-7; 12 positions match TRBD2. With 2 bases clipped from V and 4 bases from J, the junction kept 7 bases outside the gene matches. CDR3 length: 16 residues. Germline V gene sequence: CDR1 SGHRS, CDR2 YFSETQ. The CDR3 DNA is TGCGCCAGCAGCTTTACCAAAGGGACTAGCGGGTACGAGCAGTACTTC. Encoded protein: CASSFTKGTSGYEQYF.

The chain is built from TRBV5-1 and TRBJ1-1, with TRBD1 matching 7 bases. Germline V CDR1 and CDR2: SGHRS, YFSETQ. V gave up 4 bases and J gave up 1 base; unmatched junction bases: 4. The CDR3 runs 14 residues. CDR3 coding DNA: TGCGCCAGCAGCCCCTGGACAGGGAACACTGAAGCTTTCTTT. Protein sequence: CASSPWTGNTEAFF.

The chain uses TRBV23-1 and TRBJ1-5; 10 nucleotides align to TRBD1. TRBV23-1 is reported as an ORF; its role is uncertain. The length of the CDR3 is 16 residues. V was clipped by 2 bases and J by 3 bases; unmatched bases: 4. Written as DNA, the CDR3 is TGCGCCAGCAGTCAACCGGGACAGGGGACCAATCAGCCCCAGCATTTT. Protein: CASSQPGQGTNQPQHF.